This T cell receptor beta chain comes out of a study of neurological immune-mediated disorders. Germline V CDR1 and CDR2: MNHNY, SVGAGI (reference sequence). The CDR3 is 14 residues long. Trimming took 6 bases from V and 2 from J, leaving 13 bases between them. The group of healthy controls was made up of people who were blood bank volunteers in Maryland, USA. This clonotype was counted ten times or more. Antigen specificity is unknown. General study points: CDR3 amino acid sequences found in expanded clones were never shared across subjects, suggesting private repertoires in all groups.

Each TCR transcript was tagged with a 10-nucleotide random UMI during 5'RACE. The output of every sequencing run, over 180 million TCR-beta sequences, came from 15-18 subjects. TCRdb independently ran MiXCR on the 5' RACE reads; one entry per CDR3 protein. The top ten clones hold roughly 15% of a sample with about 76,000 distinct CDR3 sequences, roughly 18% of them seen once. The chain recombines TRBV6-6 with TRBJ2-5; D possibly corresponds to TRBD1 (6 bases). The TCR sequence derives from a woman between 40 and 50 years old in good health. Input material: PBMCs. The chain's CDR3 is CASRTGNIQETQYF. The CDR3 nucleotides read TGTGCCAGCAGAACAGGGAATATACAAGAGACCCAGTACTTC.